The 31 T cell receptor beta chains reported below all come from one sample, sequenced in a study of cytomegalovirus exposure and HLA in healthy donors. The PCR contained 60 Vbeta and 13 Jbeta primers. Using immunoSEQ multiplex PCR, the repertoire was profiled, and TCRdb retains in-frame clones only, with some absent. The table lists 200,000 to 250,000 clones, around four fifths of them singletons. Sequencing used PBMCs. The receptors shown here come from a woman in her forties or fifties in good health and CMV-seropositive.

The J gene is TRBJ2-7, the V gene TRBV6-5, with D perhaps TRBD1 (5 bases). Germline loops: CDR1 MNHEY, CDR2 SVGAGI. Trimming pared 1 base from V and 12 bases from J, leaving 16 bases between. The CDR3 has 13 amino acids. This CDR3 is CASSYYGAGPRYF. In nucleotides, the CDR3 is TGTGCCAGCAGTTACTATGGGGCAGGACCCAGGTACTTC.

This chain connects TRBV15 to TRBJ1-3; a possible D gene is TRBD1 (5 bases). V lost 1 base and J 2 bases, leaving 12 bases between the germline ends. In germline, CDR1 is LNHNV, CDR2 YYDKDF (reference sequence). CDR3 length equals 16 residues. The CDR3 sequence is CATSRVPRGTGNTIYF. The CDR3 DNA reads TGTGCCACCAGCAGAGTACCGCGGGGGACTGGAAACACCATATATTTT.

The V and J genes are TRBV9 and TRBJ2-3, with D perhaps TRBD2 (6 bases). From germline, CDR1 is SGDLS and CDR2 YYNGEE. The CDR3 consists of 15 residues. V was shortened by 3 bases and J by 1 base, with 12 bases between the two germline ends. CDR3 coding DNA: TGTGCCAGCAGCGGTAGCGGAGCTCGCACAGATACGCAGTATTTT. Protein product: CASSGSGARTDTQYF.

The J gene is TRBJ1-1, the V gene TRBV5-1; possibly TRBD1 for D (5 bases). This CDR3 comprises 14 residues. V was shortened by 3 bases and J by 2 bases, with 11 bases between the two germline ends. Germline V CDR1 and CDR2: SGHRS, YFSETQ. The CDR3 coding sequence is TGCGCCAGCAGCTGGGTAAGGGGTAACACTGAAGCTTTCTTT. It codes for CASSWVRGNTEAFF.

The chain links TRBV7-9 to TRBJ1-1; D is possibly TRBD1 (5 bases). The germline V gene encodes CDR1 SEHNR and CDR2 FQNEAQ (reference sequence). Trimming left V 1 base short and J 9 bases short, with 12 bases between. The CDR3 is 13 residues long. CDR3 nucleotide sequence: TGTGCCAGCAGCTTAGGGTGGGGGGATCAAGCTTTCTTT. This gives the protein CASSLGWGDQAFF.

A few counts support this clone. This chain joins TRBV30 and TRBJ2-7, with 9 bases fitting TRBD1. The V gene's germline CDR1 is GTSNPN and CDR2 SVGIG (reference sequence). The CDR3 runs 15 residues. V trimming: 6 bases; J trimming: 2 bases; junction bases outside the gene matches: 11. CDR3 sequence reads: CACRTRDRVTYEQYF. The CDR3 DNA sequence: TGTGCCTGTAGGACCCGGGACAGGGTTACCTACGAGCAGTACTTC.

The J gene is TRBJ2-5, the V gene TRBV7-3; 8 nucleotides agree with TRBD1. CDR1 is SGHTA and CDR2 is FQGTGA in the germline V gene. After removal of 5 bases from V and 2 bases from J, the junction contained 7 bases not matched to a gene. The CDR3 has 15 amino acids. The CDR3 coding sequence is TGTGCCAGCAGCCTAATGGGACAGGAGCAAGAGACCCAGTACTTC. Translation gives CASSLMGQEQETQYF. Complete variable domain (other parts from reference TRBV7-3 and TRBJ2-5): GAGVSQTPSNKVTEKGKYVELRCDPISGHTALYWYRQSLGQGPEFLIYFQGTGAADDSGLPNDRFFAVRPEGSVSTLKIQRTERGDSAVYLCASSLMGQEQETQYFGPGTRLLVL.

Only a few counts were recorded for this clone. The chain couples TRBV30 to TRBJ1-4; D uncertain. Germline loops: CDR1 GTSNPN, CDR2 SVGIG (reference sequence). CDR3 size: 19 residues. The V and J ends lost 1 base and 0 bases respectively, with 21 bases between them. The CDR3 region is CAWSGQRRGHQATNEKLFF. Here the CDR3 DNA reads TGTGCCTGGAGTGGCCAGCGAAGAGGCCACCAAGCAACTAATGAAAAACTGTTTTTT.

The rearrangement links TRBV6-5 to TRBJ2-1; no reliable D call. CDR1 MNHEY and CDR2 SVGAGI come from the germline V gene. V shed 3 bases and J shed 7 bases, with 10 bases lying between them. The CDR3 extends over 13 amino acids. The CDR3 DNA sequence: TGTGCCAGCAGTTATGTGGGCCGGAATGAGCAGTTCTTC. This sequence encodes CASSYVGRNEQFF.

The chain joins TRBV28 to TRBJ1-2, with D possibly being TRBD1 (6 bases). CDR1 and CDR2 (germline): MDHEN, SYDVKM. CDR3 size: 12 residues. The V gene lost 7 bases and the J gene lost 8 bases, with 14 bases spanning the gap. This chain's CDR3 is CASKGVPEGYTF. CDR3 DNA: TGTGCCAGCAAGGGGGTCCCGGAGGGCTACACCTTC.

This clone was seen once. This chain uses TRBV30 with TRBJ1-2, with 10 positions matching TRBD1. Unmatched junction bases numbered 8, after V lost 3 bases and J lost 4 bases. The CDR3 is made up of 15 amino acids. Germline V lookup: CDR1 GTSNPN, CDR2 SVGIG (reference sequence). Here the CDR3 reads CAWSLTTGGRYGYTF. The DNA for the CDR3 is TGTGCCTGGAGCCTGACGACAGGGGGCCGCTATGGCTACACCTTC.

This clone was picked up one time. The rearrangement joins TRBV5-1 to TRBJ2-7, with D possibly being TRBD1 (5 bases). Germline V gives CDR1 SGHRS, CDR2 YFSETQ. V was pared by 5 bases and J by 5 bases, with 11 bases between. This CDR3 spans 12 amino acids. CDR3 residues: CASRPGFHEQYF. The CDR3 nucleotides read TGCGCCAGCAGGCCAGGGTTCCACGAGCAGTACTTC. Variable domain in full (rest from reference TRBV5-1 and TRBJ2-7): KAGVTQTPRYLIKTRGQQVTLSCSPISGHRSVSWYQQTPGQGLQFLFEYFSETQRNKGNFPGRFSGRQFSNSRSEMNVSTLELGDSALYLCASRPGFHEQYFGPGTRLTVT.

Only a few counts were recorded for this clone. The chain carries TRBV15 and TRBJ2-7, with TRBD1 matching 7 bases. CDR1 is LNHNV, CDR2 YYDKDF, per germline (reference sequence). With V trimmed by 3 bases and J by 4 bases, 9 bases remained unmatched. The length of the CDR3 is 15 residues. The CDR3: CATSSYQGERYEQYF. The CDR3 nucleotides read TGTGCCACCAGCAGTTATCAGGGGGAGAGGTACGAGCAGTACTTC.

The gene calls are TRBV6-1 and TRBJ1-2, with D tentatively TRBD1 (5 bases). V was pared by 8 bases and J by 6 bases, with 10 bases between. This CDR3 is built from 11 residues. CDR1 MNHNS and CDR2 SASEGT come from the germline V gene. The CDR3 is CASGKGDGYTF. As DNA, the CDR3 is TGTGCCAGCGGAAAAGGGGATGGCTACACCTTC.

The gene calls are TRBV19 and TRBJ1-5; possibly TRBD1 for D (6 bases). V was pared by 6 bases and J by 4 bases, with 10 bases between. Germline values: CDR1 LNHDA, CDR2 SQIVND (reference sequence). CDR3 length equals 13 residues. DNA of the CDR3: TGTGCCAGTAGCCGGACAGTAAATCAGCCCCAGCATTTT. Translated, it gives CASSRTVNQPQHF.

The chain is built from TRBV7-2 and TRBJ2-7; D is perhaps TRBD2 (6 bases). V dropped 3 bases and J dropped 5 bases, with 20 bases sitting between them. The CDR3 covers 16 residues. Germline V CDR1 and CDR2: SGHTA, FQGNSA. The CDR3 DNA reads as TGTGCCAGCAGCTTCCGTACTAGCCGTCCTCCAGACGAGCAGTACTTC. Residues: CASSFRTSRPPDEQYF.

V is TRBV7-6 and J is TRBJ1-2, with TRBD1 identical over 8 bases. Looked up from germline, CDR1 is SGHVS and CDR2 is FNYEAQ. J gave up 6 bases and V 0 bases, and 9 bases lay outside the gene matches. The CDR3 runs 16 residues. Here the CDR3 DNA reads TGTGCCAGCAGCTTAGCTTCAGGGGGCGCTGGAGATGGCTACACCTTC. This encodes CASSLASGGAGDGYTF.

The chain uses TRBV19 and TRBJ2-5; 8 positions match TRBD1. Germline V gives CDR1 LNHDA, CDR2 SQIVND (reference sequence). Trimming cost V 5 bases and J 2 bases; bases outside gene matches: 7. The CDR3 runs 15 residues. The CDR3 DNA is TGTGCCAGTAGTGTCGACAGGGGTGGGCAAGAGACCCAGTACTTC. As protein: CASSVDRGGQETQYF. The full variable domain, completed using reference TRBV19 and TRBJ2-5, is DGGITQSPKYLFRKEGQNVTLSCEQNLNHDAMYWYRQDPGQGLRLIYYSQIVNDFQKGDIAEGYSVSREKKESFPLTVTSAQKNPTAFYLCASSVDRGGQETQYFGPGTRLLVL.

The rearrangement uses TRBV21-1 and TRBJ1-1; TRBD1 reflects the table's D call only, with no check against the DNA. TRBV21-1 is assigned pseudogene status. There are 14 residues in the CDR3. The CDR3 nucleotides are TGTGCCAGCAGCTTTCGGCGACAGAACACTGAAGCTTTCTTT. It specifies CASSFRRQNTEAFF.

The chain uses TRBV27 and TRBJ1-1; D ambiguous. This CDR3 has 15 amino acids. The germline gives CDR1 MNHEY, CDR2 SMNVEV (reference sequence). V gave up 3 bases and J gave up 1 base, with 12 bases separating them. Written as DNA, the CDR3 is TGTGCCAGCAGTTTCGCATTCCGGGGGAACACTGAAGCTTTCTTT. Translating it yields CASSFAFRGNTEAFF.

The chain recombines TRBV5-1 with TRBJ2-7; TRBD1 might be the D (5 bases). Germline V gene sequence: CDR1 SGHRS, CDR2 YFSETQ. CDR3 length: 12 amino acids. The ends were cut back, 0 bases at V and 9 bases at J, with 10 bases in the middle. The CDR3 DNA sequence: TGCGCCAGCAGCTTGGGGGGCGACAGGCAGTACTTC. It is translated as CASSLGGDRQYF.

CDR3 in amino acids: CASSGRQGIFEKLFF. CDR3 nucleotides: TGCGCCAGCAGCGGGCGACAGGGGATTTTTGAAAAACTGTTTTTT. The J gene is TRBJ1-4, the V gene TRBV4-1; the match to TRBD1 covers 8 bases. Unmatched junction bases numbered 9, after V lost 5 bases and J lost 7 bases. Per germline, CDR1 MGHRA and CDR2 YSYEKL. This CDR3 comprises 15 residues.

The chain employs TRBV7-2 and TRBJ2-7; TRBD2 agrees at 11 bases. CDR3 length: 16 residues. J gave up 4 bases and V 0 bases, and 5 bases lay outside the gene matches. CDR1 and CDR2 from the germline V gene are SGHTA and FQGNSA. The CDR3 nucleotides read TGTGCCAGCAGCTTAGCGTGGCTAGCGGGGGGTTACGAGCAGTACTTC. Its protein is CASSLAWLAGGYEQYF.

This clone was counted only a few times. At the DNA level, this CDR3 is encoded by other sequences in the same sample as well. The chain has TRBV5-1 and TRBJ2-7; D might be TRBD2 (5 bases). This CDR3 has 14 residues. The germline V gene has CDR1 SGHRS and CDR2 YFSETQ. V dropped 0 bases and J dropped 3 bases, with 10 bases sitting between them. The CDR3 loop is CASSLAGNSYEQYF. DNA of the CDR3: TGCGCCAGCAGCTTGGCCGGGAACAGCTACGAGCAGTACTTC.

In the case of this clone: The same CDR3 can be traced to other DNA sequences in this sample. This chain joins TRBV9 and TRBJ2-3; D possibly corresponds to TRBD2 (5 bases). V lost 2 bases, J lost 1 base, and 11 bases lay in between. Per the germline V gene, CDR1 is SGDLS and CDR2 is YYNGEE. The CDR3 is made up of 15 amino acids. The CDR3 reads CASSVSGGRTDTQYF. The CDR3 DNA reads as TGTGCCAGCAGCGTCTCAGGAGGACGCACAGATACGCAGTATTTT. Full variable domain (rest looked up from reference TRBV9 and TRBJ2-3): DSGVTQTPKHLITATGQRVTLRCSPRSGDLSVYWYQQSLDQGLQFLIQYYNGEERAKGNILERFSAQQFPDLHSELNLSSLELGDSALYFCASSVSGGRTDTQYFGPGTRLTVL.

The sample holds a few counts of this clone. The chain combines TRBV6-4 with TRBJ2-3; D might be TRBD1 (5 bases). Trimming left V 0 bases short and J 2 bases short, with 12 bases between. This CDR3 contains 16 residues. CDR1 and CDR2 from the germline V gene are MRHNA and SNTAGT. CDR3 nucleotides: TGTGCCAGCAGTGACTCGGTAGGGGTCGCCACAGATACGCAGTATTTT. This translates into CASSDSVGVATDTQYF.

In its sample, this clone was seen once. The chain joins TRBV10-2 to TRBJ2-3, with 14 bases lining up with TRBD2. After removal of 5 bases from V and 5 bases from J, the junction contained 6 bases not matched to a gene. The CDR3 has 16 amino acids. Germline-derived CDR1 and CDR2 are WSHSY and SAAADI. CDR3 in DNA: TGCGCCAGCAGTCAAGGACTAGCGGGGGGCAGAGATACGCAGTATTTT. It specifies CASSQGLAGGRDTQYF.

The V gene is TRBV7-2, the J gene TRBJ1-2; D gene ambiguous. The germline V gene encodes CDR1 SGHTA and CDR2 FQGNSA. This CDR3 contains 16 residues. V shed 3 bases and J shed 6 bases, with 20 bases lying between them. The CDR3 DNA sequence: TGTGCCAGCAGCTTCAGGTGGGCCCAAGCCGGCCATGGCTACACCTTC. Its protein product is CASSFRWAQAGHGYTF.

The genes are TRBV19 and TRBJ1-2; D not certain. The CDR3 spans 13 residues. V shed 5 bases and J shed 4 bases, with 11 bases lying between them. Germline loops: CDR1 LNHDA, CDR2 SQIVND (reference sequence). The CDR3 sequence is CASSPPEGYGYTF. The CDR3 DNA reads TGTGCCAGTAGTCCCCCCGAGGGCTATGGCTACACCTTC.

The chain links TRBV6-6 to TRBJ1-5, with 7 positions matching TRBD1. The V gene's germline CDR1 is MNHNY and CDR2 SVGAGI (reference sequence). V lost 5 bases and J lost 6; bases outside the gene matches: 1. This CDR3 has 12 amino acids. CDR3 amino acids: CASSQGGQPQHF. CDR3 nucleotides: TGTGCCAGCAGTCAGGGGGGTCAGCCCCAGCATTTT.

The chain couples TRBV6-1 to TRBJ1-5; no reliable D call. The germline gives CDR1 MNHNS, CDR2 SASEGT. The CDR3 has 14 residues. The V and J ends lost 4 bases and 5 bases respectively, with 12 bases between them. CDR3 sequence reads: CASSASGLDQPQHF. The CDR3 coding sequence is TGTGCCAGCAGTGCTTCAGGCTTGGATCAGCCCCAGCATTTT.